This is a list of T cell receptor beta chains from one sample in a study of OX40 agonist ivuxolimab in advanced cancers. The protocol was immunoSEQ multiplex PCR, while the TCRdb copy is restricted to in-frame clones and leaves out a portion. The sample contains 70,000 to 85,000 clones, under 95% of which appear only once. This material consisted of CD4+ or CD8+ T cells sorted from blood, taken in a trial of the OX40 agonist ivuxolimab. These receptors were obtained from an adult with an advanced solid tumor such as melanoma, head and neck, liver or kidney cancer. Each CDR3 is given with its conserved first and last residue. A D gene is named only where the DNA matches it firmly. Only some rows state a clone size, as once, few, many or a class for expanded clones.

D: TRBD2; size: once; J: TRBJ2-3; V: TRBV10-2; DNA: TGCGCCAGCAGTGATTGGGACTACGGCACAGATACGCAGTATTTT; CDR3: CASSDWDYGTDTQYF
D: .; size: .; J: TRBJ2-2; V: TRBV28; DNA: TGTGCCAGCACCTCATATGCGCTAGTGCTGAACACCGGGGAGCTGTTTTTT; CDR3: CASTSYALVLNTGELFF
D: .; size: once; J: TRBJ2-7; V: TRBV27; DNA: TGTGCCAGCAGTTTATTCGGCGGAAACTACGAGCAGTACTTC; CDR3: CASSLFGGNYEQYF
D: .; size: .; J: TRBJ2-7; V: TRBV4-3; DNA: TGCGCCAGCAGCCAAGAGGCAGGGGTCTCCTACGAGCAGTACTTC; CDR3: CASSQEAGVSYEQYF
D: .; size: few; J: TRBJ1-2; V: TRBV6-5; DNA: TGTGCCAGCAGTTACTCGGGGGACTATGGCTACACCTTC; CDR3: CASSYSGDYGYTF
D: TRBD1; size: .; J: TRBJ1-5; V: TRBV19; DNA: TGTGCCAGTAGTGTTGGGACAGGGGGCAATCAGCCCCAGCATTTT; CDR3: CASSVGTGGNQPQHF
D: .; size: .; J: TRBJ1-5; V: TRBV27; DNA: TGTGCCAGCAGACCTGGGACGGACAGCAATCAGCCCCAGCATTTT; CDR3: CASRPGTDSNQPQHF
D: .; size: .; J: TRBJ1-2; V: TRBV28; DNA: TGTGCCAGCAGTTTTAGGGCTAACTATGGCTACACCTTC; CDR3: CASSFRANYGYTF
D: .; size: .; J: TRBJ2-7; V: TRBV6-1; DNA: TGTGCCAGCAGCCCGGCCTACGAGCAGTACTTC; CDR3: CASSPAYEQYF
D: .; size: once; J: TRBJ2-7; V: TRBV4-3; DNA: TGCGCCAGCAGAAGGGTTTTGAGCTCCTACGAGCAGTACTTC; CDR3: CASRRVLSSYEQYF
D: TRBD2; size: .; J: TRBJ2-7; V: TRBV18; DNA: TGTGCCAGCTCACCATTAGCGGGACCTTACTACGAGCAGTACTTC; CDR3: CASSPLAGPYYEQYF
D: .; size: .; J: TRBJ2-5; V: TRBV9; DNA: TGTGCCAGCAGCACGGGACTGCAAGGGGGAGAGACCCAGTACTTC; CDR3: CASSTGLQGGETQYF